Here is one T cell receptor beta chain with its context. These data come from a study of tumor T cells in aggressive B-cell lymphoma. Sequencing was performed with immunoSEQ multiplex PCR; in TCRdb, only in-frame clones are kept and a portion is missing. The top ten hold approximately 12% of the sample, which has about 2,300 clones, around 81% seen once. CDR1 and CDR2 (germline): MNHEY, SMNVEV (reference sequence). There are 15 residues in the CDR3. Trimming removed 3 bases at V and 7 bases at J, with 16 bases between. The origin of this receptor is an adult with diffuse large B cell lymphoma. The sample comprised tumor tissue. The V and J genes are TRBV27 and TRBJ2-1, with D maybe TRBD1 (6 bases). The CDR3 protein is CASSLSRGLLNEQFF. The DNA of the CDR3 is TGTGCCAGCAGTTTGAGCAGGGGTCTTCTAAATGAGCAGTTCTTC.